This TCR beta chain came from a study of blood T cell repertoires in COVID-19. Background on the study: Spain, Italy and the United States supplied samples that represented acute and convalescent COVID-19. The cDNA or gDNA used as material had been derived from T cells, B-cell-depleted T cells, or PBMCs.

CDR1 is SGHVS and CDR2 is FNYEAQ in the germline V gene. The CDR3 has 17 residues. Losses at the gene ends were 5 bases for V and 9 bases for J; bases not matched to a gene: 18. In the original workflow: Nucleated cell number was recorded as an estimate derived from reference gene primer amplification. TCRdb's table, derived via immunoSEQ multiplex PCR, lists solely in-frame clones and lacks some. V, J and clone size reflect that table, while D and trimming were determined from the DNA. The table includes some 200,000 clones, approximately 80% detected once. Recruited during active infection, patients (from Seattle) were subsequently followed longitudinally.

The receptor's source is a woman aged 40 to 55 with COVID-19, enrolled during active disease. The V call is TRBV7-6, the J call TRBJ2-1, with 8 bases fitting TRBD1. Sequencing was done on a sample of peripheral blood. The CDR3 DNA reads TGTGCCAGCAGCAACACAGGGGGTCGGGAGTATATACGTGAGCAGTTCTTC. Its translation is CASSNTGGREYIREQFF.